The 21 T cell receptor beta chains below were found in one sample sequenced in a study of T cell clonality in common variable immunodeficiency. Study-wide findings and caveats: Reportedly, TCR beta sequences from common variable immunodeficiency showed fewer deletions and N-nucleotide insertions.

No cognate antigen is known for these TCRs. The data were produced by immunoSEQ multiplex PCR, yet TCRdb's version contains in-frame clones alone and is incomplete. The record shows about 16,000 clones for this sample, with no singletons present. Sequenced material: peripheral blood mononuclear cells. The receptors here all came from a human donor with common variable immunodeficiency.

This clone was counted only a few times. The CDR3 end is not reached by the read, which stops 3 residues before it; the germline J gene fills it in. The chain carries TRBV19 and TRBJ1-2, with TRBD1 as a possible D gene (5 bases). V shed 11 bases and J shed 7 bases, with 23 bases lying between them. Looked up from germline, CDR1 is LNHDA and CDR2 is SQIVND (reference sequence). There are 14 residues in the CDR3. The covered CDR3 bases are TGTGCCTGCACGGGACTCCTAAAGTTCGGTGGC. This gives the protein CACTGLLKFGG. The whole CDR3 protein is CACTGLLKFGGYTF.

This clone has more than one count but fewer than ten. The read ends 3 residues early relative to the CDR3; the germline J gene fills the gap. The rearrangement links TRBV7-8 to TRBJ2-3, with no clear D. This CDR3 spans 14 amino acids. Germline V gives CDR1 SGHVS, CDR2 FQNEAQ. Trimming stripped 1 base from V and 0 bases from J, with 5 bases between. The CDR3 sequence: CASSLGASTDTQYF. CDR3 bases read: TGTGCCAGCAGCTTAGGGGCTAGCACAGATACG.

Turning to this clone: The CDR3 is cut off 3 residues early in the read; its end comes from the germline J gene. The chain has TRBV20-1 and TRBJ2-3; 11 bases are a match to TRBD2. The junction had 12 bases not matched to a gene; V was cut back by 6 bases and J by 4 bases. Germline V gene lookup returns CDR1 DFQATT and CDR2 SNEGSKA (reference sequence). The CDR3 sequence is 16 residues long. This CDR3 is CSANSIAGGPADTQYF. The CDR3 DNA, read in part, is TGCAGTGCAAATAGTATAGCGGGGGGGCCCGCAGATACG.

This clone showed up many times. The read terminates 3 residues before the CDR3 end, so the remaining end is supplied by the germline J gene. The V and J genes are TRBV5-6 and TRBJ1-6; 9 nucleotides line up with TRBD1. The CDR3 consists of 14 residues. After removal of 4 bases from V and 7 bases from J, the junction contained 3 bases not matched to a gene. Germline V gene sequence: CDR1 SGHDT, CDR2 YYEEEE. CDR3 DNA (partial): TGTGCCAGCAGCCCCGGACAGGGGAATTCACCC. It codes for CASSPGQGNSP. The CDR3 in full is CASSPGQGNSPLHF.

This clone was detected many times. From the germline J gene comes the end of the CDR3, since the read stops 3 residues before it. The J gene is TRBJ1-6, the V gene TRBV5-1; D perhaps matches TRBD1 (5 bases). CDR3 length equals 15 residues. V lost 3 bases and J lost 7, with 14 bases in between. Germline V gene data show CDR1 as SGHRS and CDR2 as YFSETQ. CDR3 DNA (partial): TGCGCCAGCAGCTCCCTGGCAGGGCGGAATTCACCC. Amino acids: CASSSLAGRNSP. From start to end, the CDR3 is CASSSLAGRNSPLHF. The whole variable domain, filled in from reference TRBV5-1 and TRBJ1-6, reads KAGVTQTPRYLIKTRGQQVTLSCSPISGHRSVSWYQQTPGQGLQFLFEYFSETQRNKGNFPGRFSGRQFSNSRSEMNVSTLELGDSALYLCASSSLAGRNSPLHFGNGTRLTVT.

In its sample, this clone was seen many times. This chain's CDR3 is CASSQDRRSNTGELFF. The sequenced part of the CDR3 DNA is TGCGCCAGCAGCCAAGATAGACGTAGCAACACCGGGGAG. This chain uses TRBV4-1 with TRBJ2-2, with unresolved D. The CDR3 extends 3 residues past the end of the read, so its final part is completed from the germline J gene. Germline-derived CDR1 and CDR2 are MGHRA and YSYEKL. V lost 0 bases, J lost 2 bases, and 10 bases lay in between. The CDR3 covers 16 residues.

This clone was seen a handful of times. The read ends 3 residues before the CDR3 terminus; that terminus is restored from the germline J gene. The J gene is TRBJ1-1, the V gene TRBV7-3; perhaps TRBD1 as D (5 bases). Germline V gives CDR1 SGHTA, CDR2 FQGTGA. The CDR3 has 14 amino acids. V lost 1 base and J lost 4, with 10 bases in between. The DNA read from the CDR3 is TGTGCCAGCAGCTTAAGGGGCGGTTTCACTGAA. It specifies CASSLRGGFTE. The whole CDR3 region reads CASSLRGGFTEAFF.

Of note for this clone: The CDR3 extends 3 residues past the end of the read, so its final part is completed from the germline J gene. The chain links TRBV6-2 or TRBV6-3 to TRBJ1-5; tentatively, D is TRBD1 (6 bases). CDR1 and CDR2 from the germline V gene are MNHEY and SVGEGT. CDR3 length: 16 residues. V was shortened by 3 bases and J by 2 bases, with 14 bases between the two germline ends. The part of the CDR3 DNA that was read is TGTGCCAGCAGTTATCAATACAGGGCCCGCAATCAGCCC. Protein: CASSYQYRARNQP. The complete CDR3 sequence is CASSYQYRARNQPQHF.

This clone was seen a few times. A junction end diverges from the germline sequence, so it may reflect a read error. With the read ending 3 residues before the CDR3 end, the germline J gene is used to fill in that end. The chain links TRBV7-2 to TRBJ1-2; D gene unclear. Germline lookup yields CDR1 SGHTA and CDR2 FQGNSA. The CDR3 runs 12 residues. The CDR3 DNA, read in part, is TGTGCCAGCACCTTACCACTCTATGGC. Translating gives CASTLPLYG. The complete CDR3 protein is CASTLPLYGYTF.

A remark on this clone: The sequenced fragment ends 3 residues before the CDR3 boundary, so the rest is inferred from the germline J gene. This chain uses TRBV6-2 or TRBV6-3 with TRBJ2-5, with TRBD2 matching over 14 bases. The CDR3 runs 17 residues. Losses at the gene ends were 6 bases for V and 4 bases for J; bases not matched to a gene: 10. Germline V gene data show CDR1 as MNHEY and CDR2 as SVGEGT. CDR3 DNA, as far as it was read: TGTGCCAGCAGGCCTACCGGGACTAGCGGGGGCAGAGAGACC. Its protein is CASRPTGTSGGRET. The whole CDR3 reads CASRPTGTSGGRETQYF.

This clone has just a few counts. The read terminates 3 residues ahead of where the CDR3 ends, so the germline J gene completes it. The chain combines TRBV18 with TRBJ2-7; TRBD1 might be the D (6 bases). CDR3 length: 17 amino acids. The germline V and J ends were trimmed by 4 bases and 1 base, with 20 bases remaining between them. Germline values: CDR1 KGHSH, CDR2 LQKENI. The CDR3 spells CASSLRSGALGSYEQYF. CDR3 DNA, as far as it was read: TGTGCCAGCTCACTAAGATCAGGGGCCCTCGGGTCCTACGAG.

The table lists this clone with many counts. The read ends 3 residues before the CDR3 terminus; that terminus is restored from the germline J gene. V is TRBV5-4 and J is TRBJ2-1, with TRBD2 matching 9 bases. The germline V gene encodes CDR1 SGHNT and CDR2 YYREEE (reference sequence). This CDR3 region has 14 residues. V was clipped by 5 bases and J by 9 bases; unmatched bases: 9. CDR3 bases read: TGTGCCAGCAGACTTGGCGGGGGGGCAAGTGAG. Amino acid sequence: CASRLGGGASE. The whole CDR3 protein is CASRLGGGASEQFF.

This clone has ten or more counts. The sequenced fragment ends 3 residues before the CDR3 boundary, so the rest is inferred from the germline J gene. Other DNA sequences from this sample encode an identical CDR3 as well. This sequence joins TRBV18 and TRBJ1-1, with D hard to call. Per germline, CDR1 KGHSH and CDR2 LQKENI. This CDR3 comprises 14 residues. Trimming took 2 bases from V and 0 from J, leaving 7 bases between them. CDR3 DNA, as far as it was read: TGTGCCAGCTCACCAAACAGAATGAACACTGAA. It encodes CASSPNRMNTE. In full, the CDR3 is CASSPNRMNTEAFF.

CDR3 residues: CAWRRTGYGYTF. The sequenced part of the CDR3 DNA is TGTGCCTGGAGAAGGACAGGCTATGGC. The chain combines TRBV30 with TRBJ1-2, with TRBD1 matching over 7 bases. The read terminates 3 residues before the CDR3 end, so the remaining end is supplied by the germline J gene. V lost 3 bases to trimming and J lost 4 bases; unmatched junction nucleotides: 2. Germline loops: CDR1 GTSNPN, CDR2 SVGIG (reference sequence). This CDR3 comprises 12 residues.

In this sample, this clone turned up a few times. The DNA ends 3 residues before the CDR3 does, and the rest of the CDR3 is filled in from the germline J gene. The chain employs TRBV7-9 and TRBJ2-1, with a possible D match to TRBD2 (5 bases). Trimming removed 1 base at V and 6 bases at J, with 13 bases between. Germline V CDR1 and CDR2: SEHNR, FQNEAQ (reference sequence). The CDR3 covers 15 residues. The CDR3 is CASSLELEAGNEQFF. The covered CDR3 bases are TGTGCCAGCAGCTTAGAGTTGGAGGCGGGCAATGAG.

This clone was counted between two and nine times. Read coverage stops 3 residues before the CDR3 terminus; the germline J gene supplies the remainder. The V call is TRBV7-9, the J call TRBJ1-1; D not certain. The CDR3 length is 14 residues. Trimming took off 5 bases at V and 2 bases at J, with 12 bases between the two ends. Germline values: CDR1 SEHNR, CDR2 FQNEAQ (reference sequence). CDR3 region: CASSPEQRNTEAFF. CDR3 bases read: TGTGCCAGCAGCCCGGAACAGAGAAACACTGAA.

As for this clone: The CDR3 goes on 3 residues after the read ends, and that part is filled in from the germline J gene. The chain links TRBV30 to TRBJ2-1; 9 bases line up with TRBD2. V gave up 1 base and J gave up 7 bases; unmatched junction bases: 8. Germline values: CDR1 GTSNPN, CDR2 SVGIG (reference sequence). The CDR3 has 15 amino acids. CDR3 residues: CAWSGGGGVRNEQFF. The DNA read from the CDR3 is TGTGCCTGGAGTGGAGGCGGGGGGGTACGGAATGAG.

Comments on this clone: The observed sequence ends 3 residues before the CDR3 terminus, with the missing tail filled in from the germline J gene. The gene calls are TRBV19 and TRBJ1-4; 9 bases map to TRBD1. Germline assignment: CDR1 LNHDA and CDR2 SQIVND (reference sequence). Losses at the gene ends were 4 bases for V and 8 bases for J; bases not matched to a gene: 8. This CDR3 comprises 15 residues. CDR3 DNA (partial): TGTGCCAGTAGTACCCCCGGGACAGGGAGAGAAAAA. This sequence encodes CASSTPGTGREK. The full-length CDR3 reads as CASSTPGTGREKLFF.

In this sample, this clone turned up a few times. Read coverage stops 3 residues before the CDR3 terminus; the germline J gene supplies the remainder. The rearrangement joins TRBV7-2 to TRBJ2-3; D is possibly TRBD2 (5 bases). This CDR3 spans 13 amino acids. Germline V gene lookup returns CDR1 SGHTA and CDR2 FQGNSA. The ends were cut back, 5 bases at V and 4 bases at J, with 10 bases in the middle. Partial CDR3 DNA: TGTGCCAGCAGCGGATTCGGGGCAGATACG. This gives the protein CASSGFGADT. The whole CDR3 is CASSGFGADTQYF.

This clone was found a few times. The sequenced fragment ends 3 residues before the CDR3 boundary, so the rest is inferred from the germline J gene. The V gene is TRBV20-1, the J gene TRBJ2-7, with a tentative D call TRBD1 (7 bases). The germline CDR1 and CDR2 sequences are DFQATT and SNEGSKA (reference sequence). With 7 bases removed from V and 0 bases from J, the gap between germline ends came to 25 bases. This CDR3 region has 17 residues. The CDR3 bases that were read are TGCAGTGGGAGGGGGCTGCCGTCCGCCAGTCCCTCCTACGAG. Its protein is CSGRGLPSASPSYE. The CDR3 in its entirety is CSGRGLPSASPSYEQYF.

Comment on this clone: The CDR3 end lies 3 residues beyond the end of the read and is filled in from the germline J gene. The chain combines TRBV7-9 with TRBJ1-2; no clear D. The germline gives CDR1 SEHNR, CDR2 FQNEAQ (reference sequence). The CDR3 totals 13 residues. V dropped 7 bases and J dropped 6 bases, with 15 bases sitting between them. The CDR3 sequence is CASNARDGHGYTF. Partial CDR3 DNA: TGTGCCAGCAACGCACGAGATGGGCATGGC.